This TCR beta chain was identified in a study of OX40 agonist ivuxolimab in advanced cancers. Study details: Subjects had a mean age of around 60 years, with a range of about 23 to 79; 82.7% were male.

Turning to this clone: The target antigen is unknown.

Sequencing was performed with immunoSEQ multiplex PCR; in TCRdb, only in-frame clones are kept and a portion is missing. The repertoire holds about 55,000 clones, with around 80% as singletons. The CDR3 runs 12 residues. CDR1 and CDR2 from the germline V gene are SGHRS and YFSETQ. Trimming removed 4 bases at V and 0 bases at J, with 3 bases between. Broader study findings: Some of the nonresponding patients also showed low levels of normalized T-cell clonal expansion. On average, CD8+ T cells showed a greater number of expanded clones than CD4+. Those patients achieving a partial response at 0.1-3.0 mg/kg showed among the lowest clonal expansion.

This sequence joins TRBV5-1 and TRBJ2-3; D unresolved. This clonotype was sampled from an adult with an advanced solid tumor such as melanoma, head and neck, liver or kidney cancer. Source: CD4+ or CD8+ T cells sorted from blood, taken in a trial of the OX40 agonist ivuxolimab. The CDR3 spells CASSTSTDTQYF. The CDR3 nucleotides are TGCGCCAGCAGCACTAGCACAGATACGCAGTATTTT.